The present TCR beta chain was sequenced within a study of shared clonotypes between healthy human individuals. The quantity of DNA used in unsorted PBMC replicate PCRs was approximately 300 ng, corresponding to about 30,000 T cell genomes. Generated by immunoSEQ multiplex PCR, the TCRdb table keeps only in-frame clones and is missing some. The sample shows 500,000 to 650,000 clones, around 80% of them seen only once. The germline gives CDR1 MGHRA, CDR2 YSYEKL. The CDR3 covers 18 residues. Caucasian adults residing in Nashville, Tennessee made up all the donors. Unsorted samples, those not sorted, used approximately 100 million PBMCs for genomic DNA.

The specimen was PBMCs. The genes are TRBV4-1 and TRBJ2-5, with TRBD2 matching 14 bases. The closer fit of TRBJ2-7 to the DNA end suggests the J call may be wrong. The sequence was collected from a woman between 40 and 55 years old in good health. Some clones in this sample may be carry-over from other donors' samples. The chain's CDR3 is CASSRGLAGGAKGYEQYF. The CDR3 nucleotides read TGCGCCAGCAGCCGAGGACTAGCGGGAGGTGCTAAAGGATACGAGCAGTACTTC.